These T cell receptor beta chains were read from a single sample in a study of shared clonotypes between healthy human individuals. Clones were read by immunoSEQ multiplex PCR, and TCRdb kept only the in-frame ones, dropping some. The table has roughly 2.1 million clones, 90% to 95% seen once. Sample: naive CD8+ T cells from PBMCs. Receptors originate from a man aged 18 to 30 in good health. Some clones in this sample may be carry-over from other donors' samples. The CDR3 runs from the conserved cysteine through the conserved F or W. The order of the fields is V gene, D gene, J gene, clone size, CDR3 length, CDR3 protein, CDR3 DNA. The D gene is left open where the match is weak. The listing skips clone size in some rows; elsewhere it reads once, few, many or a size class.

TRBV27	NA	TRBJ2-3	NA	14	CASSSLDRRDTQYF	TGTGCCAGCAGTTCACTCGACAGGAGGGATACGCAGTATTTT
TRBV19	TRBD2	TRBJ2-1	once	15	CASSMISGSYNEQFF	TGTGCCAGTAGTATGATTAGCGGGAGTTACAATGAGCAGTTCTTC
TRBV4-3	TRBD1	TRBJ2-7	NA	16	CASSQGPAGGSYEQYF	TGCGCCAGCAGCCAGGGGCCCGCAGGGGGAAGTTACGAGCAGTACTTC
TRBV6-1	NA	TRBJ2-7	NA	12	CASTADSLKQYF	TGTGCCAGCACCGCGGACAGTTTAAAGCAGTACTTC
TRBV7-9	NA	TRBJ2-7	NA	14	CASSLWGSTYEQYF	TGTGCCAGCAGCTTATGGGGCTCAACCTACGAGCAGTACTTC
TRBV4-1	NA	TRBJ1-2	once	15	CASSQDPGVDYGYTF	TGCGCCAGCAGCCAAGATCCAGGGGTGGACTATGGCTACACCTTC
TRBV28	NA	TRBJ1-5	NA	15	CASSSDGYSNQPQHF	TGTGCCAGCAGCTCCGACGGATATAGCAATCAGCCCCAGCATTTT
TRBV9	NA	TRBJ2-2	NA	16	CASSPGGSVAAGELFF	TGTGCCAGCAGCCCCGGAGGTAGCGTTGCGGCCGGGGAGCTGTTTTTT
TRBV6-1	TRBD1	TRBJ1-2	NA	15	CASSEWVGQGLSYTF	TGTGCCAGCAGTGAATGGGTGGGACAGGGGTTGAGCTACACCTTC
TRBV15	NA	TRBJ2-7	NA	16	CATSRVSRALIYEQYF	TGTGCCACCAGCAGAGTTAGCCGGGCATTAATTTACGAGCAGTACTTC
TRBV5-1	NA	TRBJ2-3	NA	16	CASSDPGALLADTQYF	TGCGCCAGCAGCGATCCGGGGGCTTTGTTGGCAGATACGCAGTATTTT
TRBV28	TRBD1	TRBJ2-7	NA	15	CASSLWGDRGSEQYF	TGTGCCAGCAGTTTATGGGGGGACAGGGGGAGCGAGCAGTACTTC
TRBV19	NA	TRBJ1-2	NA	12	CASSAGQYGYTF	TGTGCCAGTAGTGCAGGGCAGTATGGCTACACCTTC
TRBV13	NA	TRBJ2-7	NA	13	CASSESGAREQYF	TGTGCCAGCAGTGAATCCGGGGCGCGGGAGCAGTACTTC
TRBV19	NA	TRBJ2-3	NA	16	CASSFTRDIVTDTQYF	TGTGCCAGTAGCTTCACCCGGGACATTGTCACAGATACGCAGTATTTT
TRBV28	NA	TRBJ1-4	NA	16	CASSASGTPTNEKLFF	TGTGCCAGCAGTGCCTCCGGGACGCCAACTAATGAAAAACTGTTTTTT
TRBV13	NA	TRBJ2-3	NA	15	CASSPWQSSTDTQYF	TGTGCCAGCAGCCCCTGGCAATCTAGCACAGATACGCAGTATTTT
TRBV28	NA	TRBJ2-7	NA	13	CASSLAQQGEQYF	TGTGCCAGCAGTTTGGCCCAGCAAGGCGAGCAGTACTTC
TRBV18	NA	TRBJ1-5	once	16	CASSHSGGEGNQPQHF	TGTGCCAGCTCTCATAGCGGGGGCGAGGGCAATCAGCCCCAGCATTTT
TRBV29-1	NA	TRBJ2-1	NA	12	CSVVGLFNEQFF	TGCAGCGTTGTGGGGCTATTCAATGAGCAGTTCTTC
TRBV28	TRBD1	TRBJ2-7	once	14	CASRRTGESYEQYF	TGTGCCAGTAGAAGGACAGGCGAATCCTACGAGCAGTACTTC